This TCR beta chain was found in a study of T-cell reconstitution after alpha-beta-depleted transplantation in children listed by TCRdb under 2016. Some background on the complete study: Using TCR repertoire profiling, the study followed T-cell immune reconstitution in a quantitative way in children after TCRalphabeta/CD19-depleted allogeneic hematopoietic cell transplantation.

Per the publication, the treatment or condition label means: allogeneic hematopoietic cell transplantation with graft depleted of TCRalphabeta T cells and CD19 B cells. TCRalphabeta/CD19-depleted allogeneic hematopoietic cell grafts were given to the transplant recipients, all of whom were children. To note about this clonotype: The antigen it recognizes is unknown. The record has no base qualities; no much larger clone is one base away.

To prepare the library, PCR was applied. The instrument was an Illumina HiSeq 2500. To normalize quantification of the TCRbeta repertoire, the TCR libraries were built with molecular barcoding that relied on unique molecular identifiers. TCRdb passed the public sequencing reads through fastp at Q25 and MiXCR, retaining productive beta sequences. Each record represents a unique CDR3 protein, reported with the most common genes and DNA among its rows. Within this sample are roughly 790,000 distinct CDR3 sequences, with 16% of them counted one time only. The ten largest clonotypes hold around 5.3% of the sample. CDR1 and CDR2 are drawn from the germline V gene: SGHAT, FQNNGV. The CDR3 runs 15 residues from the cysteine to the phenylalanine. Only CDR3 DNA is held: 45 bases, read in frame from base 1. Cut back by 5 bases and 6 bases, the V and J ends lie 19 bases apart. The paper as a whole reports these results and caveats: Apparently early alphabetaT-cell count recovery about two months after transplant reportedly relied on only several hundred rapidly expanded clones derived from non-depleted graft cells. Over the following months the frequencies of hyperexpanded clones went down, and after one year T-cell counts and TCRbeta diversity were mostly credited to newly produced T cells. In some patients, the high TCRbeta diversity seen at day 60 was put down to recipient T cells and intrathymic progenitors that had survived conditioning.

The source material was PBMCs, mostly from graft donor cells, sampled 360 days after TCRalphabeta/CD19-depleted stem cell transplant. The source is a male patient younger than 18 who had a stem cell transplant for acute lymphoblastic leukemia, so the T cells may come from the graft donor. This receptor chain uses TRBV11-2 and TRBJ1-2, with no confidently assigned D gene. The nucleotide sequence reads TGTGCCAGCAGCGATGGGCCTATCCTAGGGCATGGCTACACCTTC. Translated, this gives CASSDGPILGHGYTF.